The clone carrying this T cell receptor (beta chain) has just a few counts. What it binds is unknown. The length of the CDR3 is 16 residues. Germline V lookup: CDR1 SGHAT, CDR2 FQNNGV. V was clipped by 2 bases and J by 6 bases; unmatched bases: 9. These data are taken from a study of cytomegalovirus exposure and HLA in healthy donors. General observations from the study: Sequencing probably produced one cluster of sequence variants that were highly shared.

The PCR was carried out with 60 Vbeta primers and 13 Jbeta primers. Sequenced by immunoSEQ multiplex PCR; TCRdb stores in-frame clones only, minus some. This table has approximately 74,000 clones, roughly 78% appearing once. The chain carries TRBV11-2 and TRBJ2-3, with 9 positions matching TRBD2. The sequenced sample consisted of PBMCs. This receptor was identified in a man aged 40-49 years in good health and CMV-seronegative. The CDR3 nucleotides read TGTGCCAGCAGCTTAACCCGTGCGGGAGGGGGGGATACGCAGTATTTT. This encodes CASSLTRAGGGDTQYF. Combining the CDR3 with reference TRBV11-2 and TRBJ2-3 gives the whole variable domain EAGVAQSPRYKIIEKRQSVAFWCNPISGHATLYWYQQILGQGPKLLIQFQNNGVVDDSQLPKDRFSAERLKGVDSTLKIQPAKLEDSAVYLCASSLTRAGGGDTQYFGPGTRLTVL.